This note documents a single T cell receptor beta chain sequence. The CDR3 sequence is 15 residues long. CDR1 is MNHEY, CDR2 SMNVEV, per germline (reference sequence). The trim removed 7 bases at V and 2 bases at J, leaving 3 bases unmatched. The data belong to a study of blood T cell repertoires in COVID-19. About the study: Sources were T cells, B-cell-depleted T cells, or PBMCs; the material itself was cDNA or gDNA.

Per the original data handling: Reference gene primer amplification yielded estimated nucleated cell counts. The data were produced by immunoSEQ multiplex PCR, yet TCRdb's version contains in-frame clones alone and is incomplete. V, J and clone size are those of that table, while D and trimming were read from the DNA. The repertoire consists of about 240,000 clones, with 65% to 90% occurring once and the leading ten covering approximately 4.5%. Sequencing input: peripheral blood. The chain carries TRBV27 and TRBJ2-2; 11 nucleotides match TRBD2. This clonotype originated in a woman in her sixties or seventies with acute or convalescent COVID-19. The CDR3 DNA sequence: TGTGCCAGCAAACTAGCGGGAGCTAACACCGGGGAGCTGTTTTTT. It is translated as CASKLAGANTGELFF.